The rows below give T cell receptor beta chains drawn from one sample of a study of cytomegalovirus exposure and HLA in healthy donors. The repertoire was sequenced with immunoSEQ multiplex PCR; TCRdb's copy has only in-frame clones and lacks some. The sample lists some 150,000 clones; 70% to 90% were seen once. The sequencing input was PBMCs. These receptors all stem from a woman aged 18-29 years in good health and CMV-seronegative. CDR3s include the opening cysteine and the closing phenylalanine or tryptophan. Fields, in order: J gene, clone size, V gene, D gene, CDR3 protein, CDR3 DNA. A D gene is named only where the DNA matches it firmly. The size field is filled for only some rows; it gives once, few, many or a size class.

J gene: TRBJ2-1
clone size: .
V gene: TRBV5-5
D gene: .
CDR3 protein: CASSLVGAGWDNEQFF
CDR3 DNA: TGTGCCAGCAGCTTGGTAGGGGCAGGGTGGGACAATGAGCAGTTCTTC

J gene: TRBJ2-1
clone size: .
V gene: TRBV5-4
D gene: TRBD2
CDR3 protein: CASSNSGGSYNEQFF
CDR3 DNA: TGTGCCAGCAGTAATAGCGGGGGCTCCTACAATGAGCAGTTCTTC

J gene: TRBJ2-5
clone size: once
V gene: TRBV19
D gene: TRBD2
CDR3 protein: CASSIVRTSGPRAQYF
CDR3 DNA: TGTGCCAGTAGTATAGTGCGGACTAGCGGCCCCCGGGCCCAGTACTTC

J gene: TRBJ2-7
clone size: .
V gene: TRBV5-6
D gene: TRBD1
CDR3 protein: CASSSRQGHSYEQYF
CDR3 DNA: TGTGCCAGCAGCTCGAGACAGGGACACTCCTACGAGCAGTACTTC

J gene: TRBJ1-2
clone size: .
V gene: TRBV6-1
D gene: .
CDR3 protein: CASSLQGPANYGYTF
CDR3 DNA: TGTGCCAGCAGTTTACAGGGACCGGCTAACTATGGCTACACCTTC

J gene: TRBJ2-3
clone size: .
V gene: TRBV6-5
D gene: .
CDR3 protein: CASSGALRGDTQYF
CDR3 DNA: TGTGCCAGCAGTGGGGCGCTCCGAGGAGATACGCAGTATTTT

J gene: TRBJ1-5
clone size: .
V gene: TRBV2
D gene: .
CDR3 protein: CASSERAGQRASDF
CDR3 DNA: TGTGCCAGCAGTGAAAGGGCGGGGCAGAGAGCTTCGGATTTT

J gene: TRBJ2-7
clone size: .
V gene: TRBV27
D gene: TRBD2
CDR3 protein: CASSLGGSSYEQYF
CDR3 DNA: TGTGCCAGCAGTTTAGGCGGGAGCTCCTACGAGCAGTACTTC

J gene: TRBJ2-5
clone size: .
V gene: TRBV11-2
D gene: .
CDR3 protein: CASSFVTGQETQYF
CDR3 DNA: TGTGCCAGCAGCTTCGTAACGGGGCAAGAGACCCAGTACTTC

J gene: TRBJ2-1
clone size: .
V gene: TRBV7-8
D gene: .
CDR3 protein: CASSLGASRGSHEQFF
CDR3 DNA: TGTGCCAGCAGCTTAGGTGCGTCGCGGGGAAGCCATGAGCAGTTCTTC

J gene: TRBJ2-5
clone size: .
V gene: TRBV7-9
D gene: TRBD1
CDR3 protein: CASSLGGTGQETQYF
CDR3 DNA: TGTGCCAGCAGCTTAGGCGGGACAGGGCAAGAGACCCAGTACTTC

J gene: TRBJ2-7
clone size: .
V gene: TRBV7-2
D gene: TRBD2
CDR3 protein: CASSLRTSGRREQYF
CDR3 DNA: TGTGCCAGCAGCCTTCGGACTAGCGGGAGGCGCGAGCAGTACTTC

J gene: TRBJ2-7
clone size: .
V gene: TRBV7-2
D gene: TRBD1
CDR3 protein: CASSLAPGTGLSYEQYF
CDR3 DNA: TGTGCCAGCAGCTTAGCGCCAGGGACAGGGCTCTCCTACGAGCAGTACTTC

J gene: TRBJ1-2
clone size: few
V gene: TRBV7-2
D gene: .
CDR3 protein: CASSLGAVQGYGYTF
CDR3 DNA: TGTGCCAGCAGCTTGGGTGCCGTACAGGGCTATGGCTACACCTTC

J gene: TRBJ1-2
clone size: .
V gene: TRBV5-4
D gene: TRBD1
CDR3 protein: CASSQETGGNGYTF
CDR3 DNA: TGTGCCAGCAGCCAGGAAACAGGGGGAAATGGCTACACCTTC

J gene: TRBJ1-2
clone size: .
V gene: TRBV6-1
D gene: .
CDR3 protein: CASSEVSGSGYTF
CDR3 DNA: TGTGCCAGCAGTGAAGTGTCAGGCTCTGGCTACACCTTC

J gene: TRBJ1-2
clone size: .
V gene: TRBV18
D gene: .
CDR3 protein: CASSPGDYYGYTF
CDR3 DNA: TGTGCCAGCTCACCCGGGGATTACTATGGCTACACCTTC

J gene: TRBJ2-1
clone size: .
V gene: TRBV7-2
D gene: .
CDR3 protein: CASSFSGVEQFF
CDR3 DNA: TGTGCCAGCAGCTTCTCCGGGGTTGAGCAGTTCTTC

J gene: TRBJ2-5
clone size: .
V gene: TRBV15
D gene: TRBD2
CDR3 protein: CATSERGREGRETQYF
CDR3 DNA: TGTGCCACCAGCGAGAGGGGTCGGGAGGGTAGAGAGACCCAGTACTTC

J gene: TRBJ1-6
clone size: .
V gene: TRBV30
D gene: .
CDR3 protein: CAWREGKSPLHF
CDR3 DNA: TGTGCCTGGAGGGAGGGGAAATCACCCCTCCACTTT

J gene: TRBJ2-3
clone size: once
V gene: TRBV4-1
D gene: TRBD1
CDR3 protein: CASSQTGVATDTQYF
CDR3 DNA: TGCGCCAGCAGCCAAACAGGGGTAGCGACAGATACGCAGTATTTT

J gene: TRBJ2-7
clone size: .
V gene: TRBV6-1
D gene: TRBD1
CDR3 protein: CASSLQGLGDEQYF
CDR3 DNA: TGTGCCAGCAGCCTACAGGGGCTCGGCGACGAGCAGTACTTC

J gene: TRBJ1-1
clone size: .
V gene: TRBV12-5
D gene: .
CDR3 protein: CASGLESGTEAFF
CDR3 DNA: TGTGCTAGTGGTTTGGAATCCGGGACAGAAGCTTTCTTT

J gene: TRBJ1-3
clone size: .
V gene: TRBV27
D gene: .
CDR3 protein: CASSGRFSGNTIYF
CDR3 DNA: TGTGCCAGCAGTGGCAGGTTCTCTGGAAACACCATATATTTT

J gene: TRBJ2-5
clone size: .
V gene: TRBV5-1
D gene: .
CDR3 protein: CASSLLGQQETQYF
CDR3 DNA: TGCGCCAGCAGCTTGCTAGGACAGCAAGAGACCCAGTACTTC

J gene: TRBJ1-2
clone size: .
V gene: TRBV2
D gene: .
CDR3 protein: CASSESQGHLYGYTF
CDR3 DNA: TGTGCCAGCAGTGAATCGCAGGGGCACCTATATGGCTACACCTTC

J gene: TRBJ2-7
clone size: .
V gene: TRBV6-6
D gene: TRBD1
CDR3 protein: CASVDRGLGEQYF
CDR3 DNA: TGTGCCAGCGTCGACAGGGGGCTAGGGGAGCAGTACTTC

J gene: TRBJ1-2
clone size: .
V gene: TRBV4-3
D gene: .
CDR3 protein: CASSHLQGQVYYGYTF
CDR3 DNA: TGCGCCAGCAGCCATCTCCAGGGCCAGGTGTACTATGGCTACACCTTC

J gene: TRBJ2-7
clone size: .
V gene: TRBV4-2
D gene: TRBD2
CDR3 protein: CASSQALAGVYEQYF
CDR3 DNA: TGTGCCAGCAGCCAAGCACTAGCGGGAGTCTACGAGCAGTACTTC

J gene: TRBJ2-2
clone size: .
V gene: TRBV7-2
D gene: TRBD1
CDR3 protein: CASSTTGWAGELFF
CDR3 DNA: TGTGCCAGCAGCACGACAGGGTGGGCCGGGGAGCTGTTTTTT

J gene: TRBJ1-1
clone size: once
V gene: TRBV27
D gene: .
CDR3 protein: CASSLRRMNTEAFF
CDR3 DNA: TGTGCCAGCAGTTTAAGGAGGATGAACACTGAAGCTTTCTTT

J gene: TRBJ1-6
clone size: .
V gene: TRBV10-3
D gene: .
CDR3 protein: CAISEGVNSPLHF
CDR3 DNA: TGTGCCATCAGTGAAGGGGTCAATTCACCCCTCCACTTT

J gene: TRBJ2-7
clone size: .
V gene: TRBV5-1
D gene: .
CDR3 protein: CASSPGQLYEQYF
CDR3 DNA: TGCGCCAGCAGCCCTGGACAGCTCTACGAGCAGTACTTC

J gene: TRBJ1-5
clone size: .
V gene: TRBV28
D gene: .
CDR3 protein: CASSLLQGNQPQHF
CDR3 DNA: TGTGCCAGCAGTTTATTACAGGGCAATCAGCCCCAGCATTTT

J gene: TRBJ2-7
clone size: .
V gene: TRBV29-1
D gene: TRBD2
CDR3 protein: CSAAHGGRTYEQYF
CDR3 DNA: TGCAGCGCCGCCCACGGGGGGAGGACCTACGAGCAGTACTTC

J gene: TRBJ1-4
clone size: .
V gene: TRBV18
D gene: .
CDR3 protein: CASSPGHRVDGEKLFF
CDR3 DNA: TGTGCCAGCTCACCAGGTCACAGGGTAGATGGTGAAAAACTGTTTTTT

J gene: TRBJ2-3
clone size: .
V gene: TRBV7-3
D gene: TRBD2
CDR3 protein: CASSLTAGGPVTQYF
CDR3 DNA: TGTGCCAGCAGCTTAACGGCGGGAGGTCCGGTGACGCAGTATTTT

J gene: TRBJ2-3
clone size: .
V gene: TRBV7-9
D gene: TRBD2
CDR3 protein: CSSRLGSGGADTQYF
CDR3 DNA: TGTTCCAGCAGACTAGGGTCGGGAGGCGCAGATACGCAGTATTTT

J gene: TRBJ1-2
clone size: .
V gene: TRBV5-1
D gene: .
CDR3 protein: CASSSQGAANYGYTF
CDR3 DNA: TGCGCCAGCAGCTCACAGGGCGCAGCTAACTATGGCTACACCTTC

J gene: TRBJ2-1
clone size: .
V gene: TRBV10-3
D gene: .
CDR3 protein: CAIGAANYNEQFF
CDR3 DNA: TGTGCCATAGGAGCGGCAAACTACAATGAGCAGTTCTTC

J gene: TRBJ2-6
clone size: .
V gene: TRBV12-5
D gene: .
CDR3 protein: CASGFSREPFSSGANVLTF
CDR3 DNA: TGTGCTAGTGGTTTTTCCCGTGAACCCTTTAGCTCTGGGGCCAACGTCCTGACTTTC

J gene: TRBJ2-4
clone size: .
V gene: TRBV6-5
D gene: TRBD1
CDR3 protein: CASSPGQGRIQYF
CDR3 DNA: TGTGCCAGCAGTCCGGGACAGGGACGCATTCAGTACTTC

J gene: TRBJ1-2
clone size: .
V gene: TRBV10-3
D gene: TRBD1
CDR3 protein: CAISDPAAGGTDYGYTF
CDR3 DNA: TGTGCCATCAGTGACCCGGCGGCAGGGGGTACGGACTATGGCTACACCTTC

J gene: TRBJ1-4
clone size: once
V gene: TRBV27
D gene: .
CDR3 protein: CASSYNNEKLFF
CDR3 DNA: TGTGCCAGCAGTTACAATAATGAAAAACTGTTTTTT

J gene: TRBJ2-1
clone size: .
V gene: TRBV18
D gene: TRBD1
CDR3 protein: CASSPPLDRVYNEQFF
CDR3 DNA: TGTGCCAGCTCACCCCCTTTGGACAGGGTTTACAATGAGCAGTTCTTC

J gene: TRBJ1-5
clone size: .
V gene: TRBV25-1
D gene: TRBD1
CDR3 protein: CASRGTGPNQPQHF
CDR3 DNA: TGTGCCAGCCGCGGGACAGGGCCAAATCAGCCCCAGCATTTT

J gene: TRBJ2-3
clone size: .
V gene: TRBV27
D gene: TRBD1
CDR3 protein: CASRTGYTDTQYF
CDR3 DNA: TGTGCCAGCCGGACAGGATACACAGATACGCAGTATTTT

J gene: TRBJ1-2
clone size: .
V gene: TRBV7-8
D gene: .
CDR3 protein: CASSLAPGQGRAEGYTF
CDR3 DNA: TGTGCCAGCAGCTTAGCGCCTGGGCAGGGGCGTGCGGAGGGCTACACCTTC

J gene: TRBJ2-3
clone size: .
V gene: TRBV30
D gene: TRBD2
CDR3 protein: CAWSGTSGTDTQYF
CDR3 DNA: TGTGCCTGGAGTGGGACTAGCGGTACCGATACGCAGTATTTT

J gene: TRBJ2-7
clone size: few
V gene: TRBV25-1
D gene: .
CDR3 protein: CASSITGNPYHEQYF
CDR3 DNA: TGTGCCAGCAGTATTACAGGTAACCCGTACCACGAGCAGTACTTC

J gene: TRBJ1-6
clone size: .
V gene: TRBV30
D gene: TRBD1
CDR3 protein: CASDGQGGSPLHF
CDR3 DNA: TGTGCCTCGGATGGACAGGGGGGTTCACCCCTCCACTTT

J gene: TRBJ1-1
clone size: .
V gene: TRBV5-1
D gene: TRBD1
CDR3 protein: CASSTSPGTGGTEAFF
CDR3 DNA: TGCGCCAGCAGCACATCACCGGGGACAGGGGGCACTGAAGCTTTCTTT

J gene: TRBJ1-5
clone size: .
V gene: TRBV15
D gene: .
CDR3 protein: CATSWMGGNQPQHF
CDR3 DNA: TGTGCCACCAGCTGGATGGGGGGGAATCAGCCCCAGCATTTT

J gene: TRBJ2-1
clone size: .
V gene: TRBV7-3
D gene: TRBD2
CDR3 protein: CASSPTGLWYNEQFF
CDR3 DNA: TGTGCCAGCAGCCCAACGGGACTATGGTACAATGAGCAGTTCTTC

J gene: TRBJ1-2
clone size: .
V gene: TRBV7-2
D gene: TRBD1
CDR3 protein: CASSLGGQVPHYGYTF
CDR3 DNA: TGTGCCAGCAGCTTAGGGGGACAGGTTCCTCACTATGGCTACACCTTC